Following are 15 T cell receptor beta chains from one sample sequenced in a study of T-cell reconstitution after alpha-beta-depleted transplantation in children. Unique molecular identifiers featured in how the TCRbeta library was prepared. One entry per CDR3 protein results from TCRdb running MiXCR on the PCR reads. The table has 330,000 or so distinct CDR3 sequences, over 7.5% seen once. Whole-study results and caveats: Most T-cell counts and diversity one year after the transplant came from T cells that were newly produced.

These TCRs' antigens remain unknown. Specimen: peripheral blood, collected 360 days after TCRalphabeta/CD19-depleted stem cell transplant. Source of these receptors: a female patient between 2 and 15 years old who had a stem cell transplant for Fanconi anemia, so the T cells may come from the graft donor.

The chain recombines TRBV6-2 or TRBV6-3 with TRBJ2-6; D not certain. The CDR3 spans 16 residues. CDR1 MNHEY and CDR2 SVGEGT come from the germline V gene. V was cut by 5 bases and J by 0 bases, with 11 bases left in between. The CDR3 is CASSIPSRSGANVLTF. CDR3 bases: TGTGCCAGCAGTATACCTTCCCGCTCTGGGGCCAACGTCCTGACTTTC.

This clonotype was picked up many times. J is TRBJ2-4 and V is TRBV20-1; tentatively, D is TRBD1 (6 bases). CDR3 length: 12 residues. Germline V gene lookup returns CDR1 DFQATT and CDR2 SNEGSKA (reference sequence). The V end lost 5 bases, the J end lost 6 bases, and 11 bases lay between the germline ends. CDR3 in DNA: TGCAGTGCTGACCGAGGGGGAAACATTCAGTACTTC. It encodes CSADRGGNIQYF.

This chain connects TRBV6-1 to TRBJ1-6; 7 bases map to TRBD1. CDR1 and CDR2 (germline): MNHNS, SASEGT. The CDR3 length is 14 residues. V lost 8 bases to trimming and J lost 4 bases; unmatched junction nucleotides: 5. As DNA, the CDR3 is TGTGCCAGCGGGACAGCTACATATAATTCACCCCTCCACTTT. As protein: CASGTATYNSPLHF.

In its sample, this clonotype was seen many times. V is TRBV5-1 and J is TRBJ2-5; D perhaps matches TRBD2 (5 bases). The CDR3 has 13 residues. The ends were cut back, 4 bases at V and 5 bases at J, with 12 bases in the middle. Germline V lookup: CDR1 SGHRS, CDR2 YFSETQ. For the CDR3, the DNA is TGCGCCAGCAGCCCGTCACTAGAGGAGACCCAGTACTTC. It encodes CASSPSLEETQYF.

The sample holds many counts of this clonotype. The CDR3 reads CASSQPSGSYNEQFF. Written as DNA, the CDR3 is TGTGCCAGCAGCCAACCATCGGGAAGTTACAATGAGCAGTTCTTC. The chain is built from TRBV4-2 and TRBJ2-1, with D perhaps TRBD2 (5 bases). Germline V lookup: CDR1 LGHNA, CDR2 YNFKEQ. The CDR3 loop spans 15 amino acids. Between the trimmed V and J ends, which lost 2 bases and 4 bases, there was a span of 12 bases.

This clonotype was seen repeatedly, ten times or more. The V call is TRBV12-3 or TRBV12-4, the J call TRBJ1-2; the match to TRBD1 covers 7 bases. Trimming at V came to 5 bases and at J to 0 bases, leaving 3 bases not matched to a gene. The CDR3 is made up of 14 amino acids. CDR3 sequence: CASSAGQSNYGYTF. The CDR3 DNA follows: TGTGCCAGCAGTGCGGGACAGTCTAACTATGGCTACACCTTC.

Only one count was recorded for this clonotype. This rearrangement joins TRBV2 to TRBJ2-2, with TRBD2 matching 7 bases. This CDR3 region has 13 residues. Germline lookup yields CDR1 SNHLY and CDR2 FYNNEI. V lost 7 bases and J lost 7; bases outside the gene matches: 6. This CDR3 is CASIWGGNGELFF. The DNA for the CDR3 is TGTGCCAGCATCTGGGGGGGGAACGGGGAGCTGTTTTTT.

This clonotype was seen repeatedly, ten times or more. This sequence joins TRBV5-1 and TRBJ2-7; tentative D call: TRBD1 (6 bases). The CDR3 is made up of 15 amino acids. Germline CDR1 reads SGHRS; CDR2 reads YFSETQ. The V end was cut by 2 bases, the J end by 5 bases, with 17 bases between. This CDR3 reads CASSLVISGAHEQYF. CDR3 DNA sequence: TGCGCCAGCAGCTTAGTAATATCAGGGGCCCACGAGCAGTACTTC.

This chain connects TRBV5-5 to TRBJ2-7; 9 bases fit TRBD2. Germline-derived CDR1 and CDR2 are SGHKS and YYEKEE (reference sequence). V was clipped by 0 bases and J by 1 base; unmatched bases: 8. This CDR3 has 17 residues. CDR3 in amino acids: CASSLVLSGGPSYEQYF. For the CDR3, the DNA is TGTGCCAGCAGCTTGGTTCTGAGCGGGGGGCCTTCCTACGAGCAGTACTTC.

This clonotype was seen a few times. The rearrangement joins TRBV25-1 to TRBJ2-2; possibly TRBD2 for D (6 bases). The V and J ends lost 3 bases and 2 bases respectively, with 13 bases between them. The CDR3 is made up of 16 amino acids. The germline CDR1 and CDR2 sequences are MGHDK and SYGVNS. CDR3 sequence: CASSEARGGNTGELFF. DNA for the CDR3: TGTGCCAGCAGTGAGGCCCGGGGAGGCAACACCGGGGAGCTGTTTTTT.

The sample holds many counts of this clonotype. The chain links TRBV29-1 to TRBJ2-7, with TRBD1 identical over 9 bases. J was trimmed by 3 bases and V by 4 bases; bases with no gene match: 1. The CDR3 runs 12 residues. In germline, CDR1 is SQVTM, CDR2 ANQGSEA. The CDR3 DNA reads TGCAGCGTTGGGACAGGGGTCTACGAGCAGTACTTC. Protein: CSVGTGVYEQYF.

Remarks on this clonotype: This could be a read error, since a much larger clone is one nucleotide away. The CDR3 bases are TGCAGTGCTAGAGATGGGGGGGGTGAGCCCTACGAGCAGTACGTC. It translates to CSARDGGGEPYEQYV. The chain uses TRBV20-1 and TRBJ2-7, with TRBD2 matching 7 bases. V lost 0 bases to trimming and J lost 2 bases; unmatched junction nucleotides: 7. The CDR3 runs 15 residues. CDR1 is DFQATT, CDR2 SNEGSKA, per germline (reference sequence).

V and J are TRBV18 and TRBJ2-1, with 9 bases fitting TRBD2. V dropped 3 bases and J dropped 5; count of bases not matched to a gene: 5. This CDR3 spans 15 amino acids. CDR1 and CDR2 (germline): KGHSH, LQKENI. CDR3 sequence reads: CASSPVAGEHNEQFF. CDR3 DNA: TGTGCCAGCTCACCCGTAGCGGGAGAACACAATGAGCAGTTCTTC.

The gene calls are TRBV6-2 or TRBV6-3 and TRBJ2-5, with TRBD2 as a possible D gene (6 bases). Germline CDR1 is MNHEY and CDR2 is SVGEGT. Trimming cost V 11 bases and J 7 bases, with 20 bases left between them. This CDR3 comprises 13 residues. CDR3 protein: CAVDSGTVGTQYF. The CDR3 nucleotides are TGTGCCGTGGATTCCGGGACTGTGGGGACCCAGTACTTC.

The chain combines TRBV20-1 with TRBJ1-2, with a weak D call TRBD1 (5 bases). The CDR3 has 12 amino acids. Trimming pared 1 base from V and 6 bases from J, leaving 9 bases between. Germline CDR1 reads DFQATT; CDR2 reads SNEGSKA (reference sequence). This CDR3 is CSARGGVHGYTF. The CDR3, as DNA: TGCAGTGCTAGAGGGGGGGTACATGGCTACACCTTC.